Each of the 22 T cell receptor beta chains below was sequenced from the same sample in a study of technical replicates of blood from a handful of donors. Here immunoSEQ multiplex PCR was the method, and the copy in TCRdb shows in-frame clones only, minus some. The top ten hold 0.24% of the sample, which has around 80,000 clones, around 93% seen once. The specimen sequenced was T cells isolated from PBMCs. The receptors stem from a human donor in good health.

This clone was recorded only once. The CDR3 DNA reads as TGTGCCAGCAGCCTAGGAGACAGGGGGGACTACAATGAGCAGTTCTTC. Its translation is CASSLGDRGDYNEQFF. This chain joins TRBV7-3 and TRBJ2-1, with 9 bases matching TRBD1. Per the germline V gene, CDR1 is SGHTA and CDR2 is FQGTGA. This CDR3 spans 16 amino acids. The J segment lost 3 bases and the V segment lost 5 bases, leaving 8 bases of the junction unmatched. Full variable domain (remainder filled in from reference TRBV7-3 and TRBJ2-1): GAGVSQTPSNKVTEKGKYVELRCDPISGHTALYWYRQSLGQGPEFLIYFQGTGAADDSGLPNDRFFAVRPEGSVSTLKIQRTERGDSAVYLCASSLGDRGDYNEQFFGPGTRLTVL.

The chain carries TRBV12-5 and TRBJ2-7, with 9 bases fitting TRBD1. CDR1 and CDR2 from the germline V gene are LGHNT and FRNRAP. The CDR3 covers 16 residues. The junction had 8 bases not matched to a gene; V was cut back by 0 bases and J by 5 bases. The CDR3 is CASGLVRQGQGNEQYF. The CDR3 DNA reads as TGTGCTAGTGGTTTGGTACGTCAGGGACAGGGAAACGAGCAGTACTTC. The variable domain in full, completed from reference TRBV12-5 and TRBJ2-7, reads DARVTQTPRHKVTEMGQEVTMRCQPILGHNTVFWYRQTMMQGLELLAYFRNRAPLDDSGMPKDRFSAEMPDATLATLKIQPSEPRDSAVYFCASGLVRQGQGNEQYFGPGTRLTVT.

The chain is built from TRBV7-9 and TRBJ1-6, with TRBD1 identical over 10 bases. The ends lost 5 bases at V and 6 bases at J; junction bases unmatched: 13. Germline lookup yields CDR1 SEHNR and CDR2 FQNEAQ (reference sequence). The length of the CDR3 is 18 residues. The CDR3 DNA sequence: TGTGCCAGCAGCACCCGGGACAGGGGTGGAAGTTCTAATTCACCCCTCCACTTT. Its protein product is CASSTRDRGGSSNSPLHF. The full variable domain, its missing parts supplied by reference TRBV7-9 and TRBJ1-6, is DTGVSQNPRHKITKRGQNVTFRCDPISEHNRLYWYRQTLGQGPEFLTYFQNEAQLEKSRLLSDRFSAERPKGSFSTLEIQRTEQGDSAMYLCASSTRDRGGSSNSPLHFGNGTRLTVT.

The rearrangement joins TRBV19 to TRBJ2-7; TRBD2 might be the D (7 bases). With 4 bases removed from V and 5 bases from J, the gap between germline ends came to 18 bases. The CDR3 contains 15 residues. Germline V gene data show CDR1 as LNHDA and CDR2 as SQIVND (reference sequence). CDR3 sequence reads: CASSRGGLPGHEQYF. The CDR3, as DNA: TGTGCCAGTAGTAGGGGGGGCCTCCCAGGCCACGAGCAGTACTTC.

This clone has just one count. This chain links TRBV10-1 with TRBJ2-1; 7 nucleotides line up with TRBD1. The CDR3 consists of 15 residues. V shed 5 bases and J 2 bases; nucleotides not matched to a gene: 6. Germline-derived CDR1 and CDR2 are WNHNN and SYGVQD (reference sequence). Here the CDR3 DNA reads TGCGCCAGCAGTCCGACAGGGACCACCTACAATGAGCAGTTCTTC. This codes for CASSPTGTTYNEQFF.

The DNA for the CDR3 is TGCGCCAGCAGCCCCCGGGACAGGGTTGGTCAGCCCCAGCATTTT. Translating it yields CASSPRDRVGQPQHF. The V call is TRBV5-1, the J call TRBJ1-5; 9 bases line up with TRBD1. This CDR3 contains 15 residues. The germline CDR1 and CDR2 sequences are SGHRS and YFSETQ. The junction had 8 bases not matched to a gene; V was cut back by 4 bases and J by 6 bases.

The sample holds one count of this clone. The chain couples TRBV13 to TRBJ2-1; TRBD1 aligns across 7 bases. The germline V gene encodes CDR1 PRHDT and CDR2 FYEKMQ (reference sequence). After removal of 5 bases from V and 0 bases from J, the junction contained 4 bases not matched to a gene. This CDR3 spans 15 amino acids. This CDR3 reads CASSAYRGSYNEQFF. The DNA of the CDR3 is TGTGCCAGCAGCGCTTACAGGGGCTCCTACAATGAGCAGTTCTTC.

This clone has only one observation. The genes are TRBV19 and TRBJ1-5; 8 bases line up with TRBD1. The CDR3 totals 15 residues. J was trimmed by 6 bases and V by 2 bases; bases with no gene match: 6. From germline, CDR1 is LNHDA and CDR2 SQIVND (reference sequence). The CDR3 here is CASSIRTGSGQPQHF. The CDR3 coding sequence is TGTGCCAGTAGTATACGGACAGGGTCTGGTCAGCCCCAGCATTTT.

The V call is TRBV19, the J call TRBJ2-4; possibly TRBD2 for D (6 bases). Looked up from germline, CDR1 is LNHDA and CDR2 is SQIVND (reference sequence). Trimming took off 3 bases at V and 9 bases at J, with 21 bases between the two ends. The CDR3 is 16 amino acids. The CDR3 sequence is CASSIPWLAEKGIQYF. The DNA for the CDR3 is TGTGCCAGTAGTATTCCTTGGTTAGCGGAAAAAGGCATTCAGTACTTC.

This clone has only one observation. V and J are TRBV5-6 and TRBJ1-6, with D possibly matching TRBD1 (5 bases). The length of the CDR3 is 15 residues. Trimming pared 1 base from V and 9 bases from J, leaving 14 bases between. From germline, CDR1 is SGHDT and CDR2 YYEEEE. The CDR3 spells CASSLRGGSSSPLHF. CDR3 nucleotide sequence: TGTGCCAGCAGCTTGCGGGGGGGGTCTAGTTCACCCCTCCACTTT.

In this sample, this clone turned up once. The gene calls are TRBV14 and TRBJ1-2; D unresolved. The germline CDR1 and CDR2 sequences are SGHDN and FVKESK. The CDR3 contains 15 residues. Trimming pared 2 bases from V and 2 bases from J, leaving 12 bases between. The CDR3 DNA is TGTGCCAGCAGCCAACTACCGAGTGCAAACTATGGCTACACCTTC. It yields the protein CASSQLPSANYGYTF.

CDR3 bases: TGTGCCAGCAGTGCCCTACTTCAGCCCCAGCATTTT. It encodes CASSALLQPQHF. The chain links TRBV6-1 to TRBJ1-5; D unresolved. In germline, CDR1 is MNHNS, CDR2 SASEGT. The V end lost 4 bases, the J end lost 6 bases, and 7 bases lay between the germline ends. There are 12 residues in the CDR3.

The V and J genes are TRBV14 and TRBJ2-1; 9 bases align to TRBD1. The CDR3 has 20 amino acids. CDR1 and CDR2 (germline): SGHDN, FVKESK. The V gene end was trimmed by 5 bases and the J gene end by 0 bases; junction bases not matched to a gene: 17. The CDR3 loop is CASSGLSGTGRGSSYNEQFF. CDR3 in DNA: TGTGCCAGCAGCGGTCTATCCGGGACAGGGAGAGGAAGCTCCTACAATGAGCAGTTCTTC.

CDR3 sequence: CASSFSGETQYF. As DNA, the CDR3 is TGTGCCAGCAGCTTCTCCGGGGAGACCCAGTACTTC. The rearrangement uses TRBV13 and TRBJ2-5; D is ambiguous. Germline-derived CDR1 and CDR2 are PRHDT and FYEKMQ (reference sequence). The CDR3 is 12 residues long. Trimming cost V 3 bases and J 5 bases, with 7 bases left between them.

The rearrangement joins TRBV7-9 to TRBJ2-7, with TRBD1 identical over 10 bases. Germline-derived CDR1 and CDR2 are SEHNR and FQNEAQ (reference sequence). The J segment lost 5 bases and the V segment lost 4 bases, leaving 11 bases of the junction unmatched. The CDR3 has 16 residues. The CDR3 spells CASSSRSGTGDHEQYF. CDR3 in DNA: TGTGCCAGCAGCTCACGATCCGGGACAGGGGACCACGAGCAGTACTTC. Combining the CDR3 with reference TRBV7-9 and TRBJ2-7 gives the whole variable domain DTGVSQNPRHKITKRGQNVTFRCDPISEHNRLYWYRQTLGQGPEFLTYFQNEAQLEKSRLLSDRFSAERPKGSFSTLEIQRTEQGDSAMYLCASSSRSGTGDHEQYFGPGTRLTVT.

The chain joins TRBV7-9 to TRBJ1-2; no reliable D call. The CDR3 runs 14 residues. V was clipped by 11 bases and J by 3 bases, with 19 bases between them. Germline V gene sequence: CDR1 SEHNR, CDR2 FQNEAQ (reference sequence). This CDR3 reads CAVRREAAHYGYTF. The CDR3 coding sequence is TGTGCCGTAAGAAGAGAGGCGGCCCACTATGGCTACACCTTC.

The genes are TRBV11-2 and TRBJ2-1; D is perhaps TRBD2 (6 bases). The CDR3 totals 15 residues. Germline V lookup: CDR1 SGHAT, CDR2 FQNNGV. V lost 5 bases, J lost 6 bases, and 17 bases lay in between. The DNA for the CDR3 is TGTGCCAGCAGCCCTACCTCGGGAGTTCTCAATGAGCAGTTCTTC. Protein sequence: CASSPTSGVLNEQFF.

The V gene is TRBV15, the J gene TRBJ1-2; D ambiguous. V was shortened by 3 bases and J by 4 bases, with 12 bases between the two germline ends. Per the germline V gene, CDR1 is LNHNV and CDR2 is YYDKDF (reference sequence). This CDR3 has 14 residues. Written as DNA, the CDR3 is TGTGCCACCAGCAGCATGGGAGAAGTCTATGGCTACACCTTC. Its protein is CATSSMGEVYGYTF.

CDR3 loop: CASSPTPTGGTEAFF. For the CDR3, the DNA is TGTGCCAGCAGTCCCACACCGACAGGGGGGACTGAAGCTTTCTTT. The rearrangement links TRBV6-1 to TRBJ1-1, with TRBD1 matching over 9 bases. Germline CDR1 MNHNS, CDR2 SASEGT. The CDR3 has 15 amino acids. V trimming: 5 bases; J trimming: 5 bases; junction bases outside the gene matches: 9.

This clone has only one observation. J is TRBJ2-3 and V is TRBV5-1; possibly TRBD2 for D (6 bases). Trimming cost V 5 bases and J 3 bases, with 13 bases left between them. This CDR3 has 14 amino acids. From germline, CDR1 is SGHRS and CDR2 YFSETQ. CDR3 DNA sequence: TGCGCCAGCAGGGATGGGGGGAGGACAGATACGCAGTATTTT. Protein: CASRDGGRTDTQYF.

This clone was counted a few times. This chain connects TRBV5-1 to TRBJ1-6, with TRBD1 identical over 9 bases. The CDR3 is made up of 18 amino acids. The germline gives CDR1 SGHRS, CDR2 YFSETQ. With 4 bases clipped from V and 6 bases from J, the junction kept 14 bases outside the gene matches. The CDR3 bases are TGCGCCAGCAGCCCCGGCATAATACAGGGGGCAAGTAATTCACCCCTCCACTTT. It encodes CASSPGIIQGASNSPLHF.

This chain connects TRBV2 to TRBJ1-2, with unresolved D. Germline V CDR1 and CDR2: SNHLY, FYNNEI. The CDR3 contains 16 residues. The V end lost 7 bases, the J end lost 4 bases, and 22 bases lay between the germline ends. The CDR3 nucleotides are TGTGCCAGCACTAAGACCCCGGAGGTTCTCTCCTATGGCTACACCTTC. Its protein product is CASTKTPEVLSYGYTF.